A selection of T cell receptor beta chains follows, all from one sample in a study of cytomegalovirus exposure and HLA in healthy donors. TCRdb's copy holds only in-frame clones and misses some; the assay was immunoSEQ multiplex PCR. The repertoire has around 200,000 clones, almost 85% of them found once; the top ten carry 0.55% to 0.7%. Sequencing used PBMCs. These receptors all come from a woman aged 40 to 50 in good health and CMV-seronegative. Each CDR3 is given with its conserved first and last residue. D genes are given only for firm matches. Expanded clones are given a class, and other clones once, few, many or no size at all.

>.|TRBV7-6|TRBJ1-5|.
TGTGCCAGCAGCTTATCCAGTAATCAGCCCCAGCATTTT
CASSLSSNQPQHF
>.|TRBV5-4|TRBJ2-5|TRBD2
TGTGCCAGCAGTTCCACCGGGACTAGAGGAGAGACCCAGTACTTC
CASSSTGTRGETQYF
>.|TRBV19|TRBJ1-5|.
TGTGCCAGTAGTATAAAACAGGGACAGCCCCAGCATTTT
CASSIKQGQPQHF
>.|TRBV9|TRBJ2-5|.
TGTGCCAGCAGCGTAGACAGGGTAACGACGGAGACCCAGTACTTC
CASSVDRVTTETQYF
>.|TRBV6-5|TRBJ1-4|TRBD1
TGTGCCAGCATGGAAGGGACAGGGGGCGTAAAACTGTTTTTT
CASMEGTGGVKLFF
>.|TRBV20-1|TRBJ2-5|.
TGCAGTGCTAGATCCCGGGAGACCCAGTACTTC
CSARSRETQYF
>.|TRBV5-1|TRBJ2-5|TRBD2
TGCGCCAGCAGCTTGTTAGGCGGGGGGGCCCAAGAGACCCAGTACTTC
CASSLLGGGAQETQYF
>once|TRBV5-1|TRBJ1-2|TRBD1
TGCGCCAGCAGCCCAGGGACAGCCGCCTATGGCTACACCTTC
CASSPGTAAYGYTF
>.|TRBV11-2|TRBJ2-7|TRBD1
TGTGCCAGCAGCTTTAGGGACAGCCCCTACGAGCAGTACTTC
CASSFRDSPYEQYF
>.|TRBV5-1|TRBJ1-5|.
TGCGCCAGCAGCTTGGAGGGACTGGATCAGCCCCAGCATTTT
CASSLEGLDQPQHF